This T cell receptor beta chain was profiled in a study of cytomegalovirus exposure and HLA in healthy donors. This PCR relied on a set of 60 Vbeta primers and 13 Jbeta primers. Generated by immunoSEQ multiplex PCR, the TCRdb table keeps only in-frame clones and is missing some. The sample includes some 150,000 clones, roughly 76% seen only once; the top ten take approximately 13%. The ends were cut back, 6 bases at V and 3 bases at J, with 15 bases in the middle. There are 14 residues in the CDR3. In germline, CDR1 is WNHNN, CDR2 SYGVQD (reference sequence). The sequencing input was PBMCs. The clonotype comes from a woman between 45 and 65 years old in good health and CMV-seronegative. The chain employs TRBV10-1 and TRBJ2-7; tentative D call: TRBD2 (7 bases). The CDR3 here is CASSEAGAGYEQYF. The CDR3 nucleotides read TGCGCCAGCAGCGAGGCGGGGGCTGGCTACGAGCAGTACTTC.